This is a list of T cell receptor beta chains from one sample in a study of early stage breast cancer tumors. The protocol was immunoSEQ multiplex PCR, while the TCRdb copy is restricted to in-frame clones and leaves out a portion. Of approximately 52,000 clones in the sample, 83% were seen once. Sequencing used blood. Receptor source: a person between 50 and 60 years old with breast cancer. Both conserved end residues are part of each CDR3. The D gene is left open where the match is weak. Some rows have no size entry. The others give once, few or many, or a class for an expanded clone.

J: TRBJ1-1; length: 15; D: TRBD1; V: TRBV6-4; size: NA; DNA: TGTGCCAGCAGTGACCATGGACAGGGTGCCACTGAAGCTTTCTTT; CDR3: CASSDHGQGATEAFF
J: TRBJ2-2; length: 15; D: TRBD1; V: TRBV19; size: few; DNA: TGTGCCAGCCATTCCGGGACAGCGAACACCGGGGAGCTGTTTTTT; CDR3: CASHSGTANTGELFF
J: TRBJ2-3; length: 18; D: TRBD2; V: TRBV5-4; size: NA; DNA: TGTGCCAGCAGCTTGGTGCTAGCGGGGGGGCCGGGCACAGATACGCAGTATTTT; CDR3: CASSLVLAGGPGTDTQYF
J: TRBJ1-3; length: 17; D: NA; V: TRBV28; size: few; DNA: TGTGCCAGCAGAGACCCCCAGGACACTTCCTCTGGAAACACCATATATTTT; CDR3: CASRDPQDTSSGNTIYF
J: TRBJ2-2; length: 13; D: TRBD2; V: TRBV10-3; size: NA; DNA: TGTGCCACCTCCGGGGGGGTAACCGGGGAGCTGTTTTTT; CDR3: CATSGGVTGELFF
J: TRBJ1-3; length: 14; D: NA; V: TRBV6-6; size: NA; DNA: TGTGCCAGCACCCCGAGAGAGTCTGGAAACACCATATATTTT; CDR3: CASTPRESGNTIYF
J: TRBJ2-1; length: 15; D: NA; V: TRBV7-9; size: NA; DNA: TGTGCCAGCAGGCTAGGGGCGCAAGAATACAATGAGCAGTTCTTC; CDR3: CASRLGAQEYNEQFF
J: TRBJ2-7; length: 13; D: NA; V: TRBV7-2; size: NA; DNA: TGTGCCAGCAGCCCCGCCACGACTAGAGAGCAGTACTTC; CDR3: CASSPATTREQYF
J: TRBJ1-1; length: 14; D: TRBD1; V: TRBV7-8; size: NA; DNA: TGTGCCAGCAGTCAGGGGGGCCATAGCGCTGAAGCTTTCTTT; CDR3: CASSQGGHSAEAFF
J: TRBJ2-3; length: 16; D: TRBD2; V: TRBV7-2; size: NA; DNA: TGTGCCAGCAGCAAGAGGACTAGCGGGGGGGCATATACGCAGTATTTT; CDR3: CASSKRTSGGAYTQYF
J: TRBJ2-2; length: 16; D: TRBD2; V: TRBV27; size: NA; DNA: TGTGCCAGCAGTTTACGGAGCGGGAGGGCGACCGGGGAGCTGTTTTTT; CDR3: CASSLRSGRATGELFF
J: TRBJ2-5; length: 14; D: NA; V: TRBV27; size: NA; DNA: TGTGCCAGCAGTTGGAGCAGGGGCGAAGAGACCCAGTACTTC; CDR3: CASSWSRGEETQYF
J: TRBJ2-3; length: 15; D: NA; V: TRBV4-1; size: NA; DNA: TGCGCCAGCAGCCAAGGAGGGTCGGGCACAGATACGCAGTATTTT; CDR3: CASSQGGSGTDTQYF
J: TRBJ2-5; length: 14; D: TRBD1; V: TRBV5-6; size: NA; DNA: TGTGCCAGCACCCCGACCCGACAGGGGGAGACCCAGTACTTC; CDR3: CASTPTRQGETQYF
J: TRBJ1-1; length: 16; D: TRBD1; V: TRBV18; size: NA; DNA: TGTGCCAGCTCGCCCCAAAGGACAGGGGGGAACACTGAAGCTTTCTTT; CDR3: CASSPQRTGGNTEAFF
J: TRBJ1-2; length: 18; D: TRBD1; V: TRBV18; size: NA; DNA: TGTGCCAGCTCACCGCGCGGGCCACACGGGACAGGGCACTATGGCTACACCTTC; CDR3: CASSPRGPHGTGHYGYTF
J: TRBJ1-2; length: 16; D: NA; V: TRBV7-8; size: NA; DNA: TGTGCCAGCAGCTTGAGGGACGGGCCGTTTAACTATGGCTACACCTTC; CDR3: CASSLRDGPFNYGYTF
J: TRBJ1-4; length: 18; D: NA; V: TRBV7-8; size: few; DNA: TGTGCCAGCAGCGCCGTAGGGGAAAAGGTTACGACTAATGAAAAACTGTTTTTT; CDR3: CASSAVGEKVTTNEKLFF
J: TRBJ2-1; length: 14; D: NA; V: TRBV18; size: NA; DNA: TGTGCCAGCTCACCATCGGAGGCGGGCAATGAGCAGTTCTTC; CDR3: CASSPSEAGNEQFF
J: TRBJ2-2; length: 16; D: NA; V: TRBV19; size: NA; DNA: TGTGCCAGTAGTCTCCCATCCGCGGCTAGTTACGGGGAGCTGTTTTTT; CDR3: CASSLPSAASYGELFF
J: TRBJ1-1; length: 16; D: NA; V: TRBV9; size: NA; DNA: TGTGCCAGCAGCGGACGCTGGGGGGGGGATAACACTGAAGCTTTCTTT; CDR3: CASSGRWGGDNTEAFF
J: TRBJ2-1; length: 15; D: NA; V: TRBV18; size: NA; DNA: TGTGCCAGCTCACCTAGTAGCGTCGGGGACAATGAGCAGTTCTTC; CDR3: CASSPSSVGDNEQFF